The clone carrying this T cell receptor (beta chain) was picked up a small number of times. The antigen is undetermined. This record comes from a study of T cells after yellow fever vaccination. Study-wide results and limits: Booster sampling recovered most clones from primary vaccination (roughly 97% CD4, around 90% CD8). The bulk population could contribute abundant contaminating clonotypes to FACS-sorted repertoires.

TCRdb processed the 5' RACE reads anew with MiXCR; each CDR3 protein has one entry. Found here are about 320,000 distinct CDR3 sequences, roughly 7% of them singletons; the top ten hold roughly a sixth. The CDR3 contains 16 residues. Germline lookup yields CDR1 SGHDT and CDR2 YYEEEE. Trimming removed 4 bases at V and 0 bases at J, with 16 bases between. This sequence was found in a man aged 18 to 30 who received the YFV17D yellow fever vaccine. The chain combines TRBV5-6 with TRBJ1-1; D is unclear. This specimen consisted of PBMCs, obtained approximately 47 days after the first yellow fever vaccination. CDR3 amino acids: CASSLITVTMNTEAFF. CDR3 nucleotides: TGTGCCAGCAGCCTGATAACAGTCACTATGAACACTGAAGCTTTCTTT.